This is a list of T cell receptor beta chains from one sample in a study of T cell changes during pregnancy in multiple sclerosis. Data came from immunoSEQ multiplex PCR; TCRdb stores just in-frame clones and leaves some out. This table holds 70,000 to 100,000 clones, 92% found once. The sequences come from peripheral blood, collected in the first trimester of pregnancy. The receptors were sampled from a female donor with multiple sclerosis, enrolled in a pregnancy study. The CDR3 runs from the conserved cysteine through the conserved F or W. The order of the fields is V gene, J gene, clone size, D gene, CDR3 protein, CDR3 DNA. D genes are given only for firm matches. Not all rows give a size; the values are once, few, many and, for expanded clones, a class.

TRBV5-5	TRBJ1-2	-	-	CASSIPFSRGADEYGYTF	TGTGCCAGCAGCATTCCGTTTAGCCGGGGGGCGGACGAATATGGCTACACCTTC
TRBV7-2	TRBJ2-2	-	TRBD2	CASSFRLAGVGTGELFF	TGTGCCAGCAGCTTCCGACTAGCGGGAGTAGGAACCGGGGAGCTGTTTTTT
TRBV5-1	TRBJ2-7	-	TRBD1	CASSARQGSYEQYF	TGCGCCAGCAGCGCCAGACAGGGGTCCTACGAGCAGTACTTC
TRBV5-4	TRBJ2-7	-	TRBD1	CASSQTGTAYEQYF	TGTGCCAGCAGCCAAACCGGGACAGCCTACGAGCAGTACTTC
TRBV12-2	TRBJ2-3	-	-	CASRLGPSGRAGCPDTQYF	TGTGCAAGTCGCTTAGGTCCTAGCGGGAGGGCCGGGTGTCCAGATACGCAGTATTTT
TRBV19	TRBJ2-1	once	-	CATKERDNEQFF	TGTGCCACTAAGGAGCGGGACAATGAGCAGTTCTTC
TRBV4-2	TRBJ2-1	-	TRBD2	CASSQDLGTSVPNEQFF	TGTGCCAGCAGCCAAGATCTGGGGACTAGCGTTCCCAATGAGCAGTTCTTC
TRBV4-1	TRBJ2-7	-	-	CASSQVIGLSSYEQYF	TGCGCCAGCAGCCAAGTGATAGGACTGAGCTCCTACGAGCAGTACTTC
TRBV9	TRBJ2-2	-	-	CASSGAFGELFF	TGTGCCAGCAGCGGAGCGTTCGGGGAGCTGTTTTTT
TRBV19	TRBJ2-7	-	-	CASSMSLVREQYF	TGTGCCAGTAGTATGAGTCTAGTTCGCGAGCAGTACTTC
TRBV13	TRBJ2-7	-	-	CASSLSGTRYSYEQYF	TGTGCCAGCAGCCTCTCCGGGACACGATACTCCTACGAGCAGTACTTC
TRBV28	TRBJ1-4	-	TRBD1	CASSLTGGREKLFF	TGTGCCAGCAGCCTGACAGGGGGAAGGGAAAAACTGTTTTTT
TRBV7-2	TRBJ2-7	-	TRBD2	CASSLVVSGKHEQYF	TGTGCCAGCAGCTTAGTAGTTAGCGGGAAGCACGAGCAGTACTTC
TRBV4-2	TRBJ1-4	-	-	CASSRPTREELFF	TGTGCCAGCAGCCGGCCAACCCGGGAGGAACTGTTTTTT
TRBV11-2	TRBJ2-1	-	TRBD2	CASSLGLAGVDNEQFF	TGTGCCAGCAGCTTAGGGCTAGCGGGAGTGGACAATGAGCAGTTCTTC
TRBV5-1	TRBJ2-5	-	TRBD2	CASSLSLAGQETQYF	TGCGCCAGCAGCTTGTCGCTAGCGGGACAAGAGACCCAGTACTTC
TRBV10-3	TRBJ1-5	-	-	CAISESPRGGSNQPQHF	TGTGCCATCAGTGAGTCCCCGAGAGGGGGTAGCAATCAGCCCCAGCATTTT
TRBV10-2	TRBJ1-5	-	TRBD1	CASRKGQGQQPQHF	TGCGCCAGCAGGAAGGGACAGGGTCAACAGCCCCAGCATTTT
TRBV20-1	TRBJ2-7	-	-	CSARQDYEQYF	TGCAGTGCTAGACAGGACTACGAGCAGTACTTC
TRBV19	TRBJ2-1	-	TRBD1	CASRPGQYYNEQFF	TGTGCCAGTAGGCCGGGACAGTACTACAATGAGCAGTTCTTC
TRBV10-3	TRBJ2-4	-	TRBD2	CAISESLAGGAKNIQYF	TGTGCCATCAGTGAGTCACTAGCGGGAGGGGCGAAAAACATTCAGTACTTC
TRBV4-1	TRBJ2-7	-	-	CASSQDLVAREQYF	TGCGCCAGCAGCCAAGATCTGGTTGCTAGGGAGCAGTACTTC
TRBV6-6	TRBJ2-1	-	TRBD2	CASRGLAADNEQFF	TGTGCCAGCAGGGGACTAGCGGCGGACAATGAGCAGTTCTTC
TRBV28	TRBJ2-7	-	TRBD2	CASSLGTSGPQGAYEQYF	TGTGCCAGCAGTTTAGGGACTAGCGGACCCCAAGGGGCCTACGAGCAGTACTTC
TRBV7-2	TRBJ2-3	-	-	CASSLGGLSTDTQYF	TGTGCCAGCAGCTTAGGAGGTTTAAGCACAGATACGCAGTATTTT
TRBV7-2	TRBJ2-7	-	TRBD1	CASRAYRGDSYEQYF	TGTGCCAGCAGAGCCTACAGGGGAGACTCCTACGAGCAGTACTTC
TRBV5-1	TRBJ2-7	-	TRBD2	CASSLEGLAGGYGEQYF	TGCGCCAGCAGCTTGGAGGGACTAGCGGGAGGTTATGGCGAGCAGTACTTC
TRBV5-4	TRBJ1-1	-	-	CASSLRNHFNTEAFF	TGTGCCAGCAGCTTGAGAAACCACTTCAACACTGAAGCTTTCTTT
TRBV29-1	TRBJ1-2	-	TRBD1	CSAYDRGDNYGYTF	TGCAGCGCCTACGACAGGGGGGATAACTATGGCTACACCTTC
TRBV5-1	TRBJ1-3	few	-	CASSVDSPSGNTIYF	TGCGCCAGCAGCGTAGACAGCCCCTCTGGAAACACCATATATTTT
TRBV28	TRBJ2-5	-	TRBD2	CASSPGLAGVKTQYF	TGTGCCAGCAGCCCGGGACTAGCGGGAGTAAAGACCCAGTACTTC
TRBV29-1	TRBJ2-1	-	-	CSVPSPISYNEQFF	TGCAGCGTGCCTAGCCCTATCTCCTACAATGAGCAGTTCTTC
TRBV5-1	TRBJ1-3	-	TRBD1	CASRPATTGNGNTIYF	TGCGCCAGCAGACCCGCTACGACAGGGAACGGGAACACCATATATTTT
TRBV5-4	TRBJ2-7	few	TRBD1	CASSAPGQGAYEQYF	TGTGCCAGCAGCGCGCCGGGACAGGGAGCCTACGAGCAGTACTTC
TRBV4-1	TRBJ2-1	-	-	CASSLGGARDNEQFF	TGCGCCAGCAGCCTAGGGGGGGCGAGGGACAATGAGCAGTTCTTC
TRBV11-2	TRBJ2-7	few	TRBD2	CASSSQVGGSYEQYF	TGTGCCAGCAGCTCCCAGGTGGGAGGGTCCTACGAGCAGTACTTC
TRBV5-1	TRBJ2-7	-	-	CASSFQGNYEQYF	TGCGCCAGCAGCTTCCAGGGAAACTACGAGCAGTACTTC
TRBV5-4	TRBJ2-7	-	TRBD2	CASSSPAGGLSYEQYF	TGTGCCAGCAGCTCCCCAGCGGGAGGCCTTTCCTACGAGCAGTACTTC
TRBV19	TRBJ2-7	-	TRBD2	CASSIGGSSYEQYF	TGTGCCAGTAGTATAGGCGGGAGCTCCTACGAGCAGTACTTC
TRBV9	TRBJ1-2	-	-	CASSERTVPAGNSYGYTF	TGTGCCAGCAGCGAACGGACGGTCCCGGCAGGGAATAGCTATGGCTACACCTTC
TRBV18	TRBJ1-4	-	-	CASSPETGFGKLFF	TGTGCCAGCTCACCCGAAACCGGGTTCGGAAAACTGTTTTTT
TRBV19	TRBJ2-1	once	TRBD2	CASSNPSGYYNEQFF	TGTGCCAGTAGTAACCCTAGCGGGTATTACAATGAGCAGTTCTTC
TRBV5-1	TRBJ1-4	-	TRBD1	CASSAHGTGNEKLFF	TGCGCCAGCAGCGCCCACGGGACAGGAAATGAAAAACTGTTTTTT
TRBV7-9	TRBJ1-1	-	TRBD1	CASSPPDRVNTEAFF	TGTGCCAGCAGCCCCCCCGACAGGGTGAACACTGAAGCTTTCTTT
TRBV23-1	TRBJ1-1	-	-	CASSQFTPNPGGVTEAFF	TGCGCCAGCAGTCAATTCACCCCCAACCCGGGAGGGGTCACTGAAGCTTTCTTT
TRBV19	TRBJ2-7	-	TRBD2	CASSITGGSYEQYF	TGTGCCAGTAGTATTACGGGAGGATCCTACGAGCAGTACTTC
TRBV5-4	TRBJ1-4	-	-	CASSLYFGDRANEKLFF	TGTGCCAGCAGCTTGTACTTTGGTGACAGAGCGAATGAAAAACTGTTTTTT
TRBV28	TRBJ2-3	-	-	CASSPVRSTGTDTQYF	TGTGCCAGCAGCCCCGTGCGTTCGACAGGCACAGATACGCAGTATTTT
TRBV29-1	TRBJ2-3	-	TRBD1	CSVDPGTGEDTQYF	TGCAGCGTTGACCCTGGGACAGGGGAGGATACGCAGTATTTT
TRBV21-1	TRBJ1-3	-	-	CANHVTDNKLSGNTIYF	TGTGCCAACCACGTTACGGACAATAAACTCTCTGGAAACACCATATATTTT
TRBV29-1	TRBJ1-1	-	-	CSAPGGHTEAFF	TGCAGCGCCCCGGGGGGCCACACTGAAGCTTTCTTT
TRBV7-2	TRBJ2-1	once	TRBD1	CASSLGGTVYNEQFF	TGTGCCAGCAGCTTAGGGGGGACAGTTTACAATGAGCAGTTCTTC
TRBV19	TRBJ1-1	-	-	CASSAQTVNTEAFF	TGTGCCAGTAGTGCTCAAACAGTAAACACTGAAGCTTTCTTT
TRBV2	TRBJ1-1	-	TRBD1	CASPWTGEAFF	TGTGCCAGCCCCTGGACAGGAGAAGCTTTCTTT
TRBV7-9	TRBJ1-2	-	TRBD1	CASSSDNRGDGYTF	TGTGCCAGCAGCTCGGACAACAGGGGTGACGGCTACACCTTC
TRBV30	TRBJ1-1	-	TRBD1	CAWSGSLGQGKTEAFF	TGTGCCTGGAGTGGGTCTTTAGGACAGGGGAAAACTGAAGCTTTCTTT
TRBV5-1	TRBJ2-1	-	-	CASSRISGDSYNEQFF	TGCGCCAGCAGCCGGATTAGCGGAGACTCCTACAATGAGCAGTTCTTC
TRBV29-1	TRBJ1-2	-	-	CSVELAGYGYTF	TGCAGCGTTGAGTTGGCGGGGTATGGCTACACCTTC
TRBV25-1	TRBJ2-1	once	-	CASSESGANEQFF	TGTGCCAGCAGTGAATCAGGGGCCAATGAGCAGTTCTTC